These T cell receptor beta chains were read from a single sample in a study of cytomegalovirus exposure and HLA in healthy donors. Produced via immunoSEQ multiplex PCR; TCRdb's table is partial and in-frame only. The sample records under 250,000 clones, about 79% being singletons. Sequenced input: PBMCs. The receptors stem from a male donor in good health and CMV-seronegative. Each CDR3 is given with its conserved first and last residue. Fields, in order: V gene, J gene, D gene, clone size, CDR3 protein, CDR3 DNA. D genes are given only for firm matches. Size is omitted from some rows. Given values are once, few, many or a class for expanded clones.

TRBV6-5	TRBJ2-5	TRBD1	NA	CASGLGQGMKTQYF	TGTGCCAGCGGATTGGGACAGGGGATGAAGACCCAGTACTTC
TRBV6-4	TRBJ2-1	TRBD2	NA	CASSDSAGDYNEQFF	TGTGCCAGCAGTGACTCGGCGGGGGATTACAATGAGCAGTTCTTC
TRBV7-2	TRBJ2-5	TRBD2	NA	CASSFGGDQETQYF	TGTGCCAGCAGCTTCGGGGGGGACCAAGAGACCCAGTACTTC
TRBV9	TRBJ2-1	NA	NA	CASSVAEHEQFF	TGTGCCAGCAGCGTAGCCGAGCATGAGCAGTTCTTC
TRBV28	TRBJ1-5	NA	once	CASTPGGSPWSNQPQHF	TGTGCCAGCACCCCGGGGGGGTCCCCTTGGAGCAATCAGCCCCAGCATTTT
TRBV11-2	TRBJ2-7	TRBD1	NA	CASSFRDRAYEQYF	TGTGCCAGCAGCTTTCGTGACAGGGCCTACGAGCAGTACTTC
TRBV4-2	TRBJ2-6	TRBD2	NA	CASSQDLAGGLGANVLTF	TGTGCCAGCAGCCAAGACCTAGCGGGAGGGCTAGGGGCCAACGTCCTGACTTTC
TRBV4-2	TRBJ1-1	NA	NA	CASSQVVVTEGTEAFF	TGTGCCAGCAGCCAAGTTGTGGTGACCGAGGGCACTGAAGCTTTCTTT
TRBV27	TRBJ2-7	NA	NA	CASTRTGGEQYF	TGTGCCAGCACCCGTACAGGCGGCGAGCAGTACTTC
TRBV6-4	TRBJ2-2	TRBD2	NA	CASSDGGAGELFF	TGTGCCAGCAGTGACGGGGGGGCCGGGGAGCTGTTTTTT
TRBV7-9	TRBJ1-4	NA	NA	CASSVKAREKLFF	TGTGCCAGCAGCGTGAAAGCCAGGGAAAAACTGTTTTTT
TRBV7-9	TRBJ1-4	NA	NA	CASSLGDSRNEKLFF	TGTGCCAGCAGCTTAGGAGACAGCCGTAATGAAAAACTGTTTTTT
TRBV19	TRBJ1-1	NA	few	CASSPKTVANTEAFF	TGTGCCAGTAGTCCTAAAACAGTGGCGAACACTGAAGCTTTCTTT
TRBV7-9	TRBJ2-7	NA	NA	CASSLAAEPYEQYF	TGTGCCAGCAGCTTAGCGGCGGAACCCTACGAGCAGTACTTC
TRBV6-4	TRBJ2-1	TRBD2	few	CASSDSGGANEQFF	TGTGCCAGCAGTGATAGCGGGGGGGCCAATGAGCAGTTCTTC
TRBV4-1	TRBJ2-5	TRBD2	NA	CASSQGRSGSETQYF	TGCGCCAGCAGCCAAGGGCGGAGCGGGAGCGAGACCCAGTACTTC
TRBV6-6	TRBJ1-1	NA	NA	CASSYPEGMTEAFF	TGTGCCAGCAGTTACCCTGAGGGTATGACTGAAGCTTTCTTT
TRBV27	TRBJ2-7	NA	NA	CASRSHRDVYEQYF	TGTGCCAGCAGGTCACACAGGGATGTCTACGAGCAGTACTTC
TRBV30	TRBJ1-2	NA	NA	CAWSSNNYGYTF	TGTGCCTGGAGTAGCAACAACTATGGCTACACCTTC